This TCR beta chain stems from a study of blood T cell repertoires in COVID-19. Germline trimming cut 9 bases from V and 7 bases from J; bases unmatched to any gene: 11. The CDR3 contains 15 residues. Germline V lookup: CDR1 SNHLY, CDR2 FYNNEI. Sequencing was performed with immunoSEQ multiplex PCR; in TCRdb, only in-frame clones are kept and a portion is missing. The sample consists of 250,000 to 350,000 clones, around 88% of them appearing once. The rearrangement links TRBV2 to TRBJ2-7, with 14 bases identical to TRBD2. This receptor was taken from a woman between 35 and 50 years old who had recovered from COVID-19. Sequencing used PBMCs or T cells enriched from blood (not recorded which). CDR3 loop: CARAGTSGSMREQYF. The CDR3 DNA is TGTGCCAGAGCCGGGACTAGCGGGAGTATGAGAGAGCAGTACTTC.